One and the same sample provided the 5 T cell receptor beta chains below, sequenced in a study of cytomegalovirus exposure and HLA in healthy donors. PCR used 60 Vbeta primers and 13 Jbeta primers. Libraries were prepared by immunoSEQ multiplex PCR; TCRdb keeps only in-frame clonotypes and omits some of them. Of about 78,000 clones in the sample, 80% are singletons; the top ten hold roughly 25%. Sequenced sample: PBMCs. Every receptor here comes from a woman aged 50 to 60 in good health and CMV-seropositive.

This chain uses TRBV5-1 with TRBJ2-5; D unresolved. Per the germline V gene, CDR1 is SGHRS and CDR2 is YFSETQ. V was cut by 1 base and J by 5 bases, with 3 bases left in between. This CDR3 has 11 amino acids. The CDR3 bases are TGCGCCAGCAGCTTGCAGGAGACCCAGTACTTC. Its protein is CASSLQETQYF.

This clone was counted between two and nine times. V is TRBV5-4 and J is TRBJ2-5, with D uncertain. The V and J ends lost 0 bases and 0 bases respectively, with 3 bases between them. CDR1 and CDR2 from the germline V gene are SGHNT and YYREEE (reference sequence). The length of the CDR3 is 13 residues. In DNA form, the CDR3 reads TGTGCCAGCAGCTTGGCCAACCAAGAGACCCAGTACTTC. Translation gives CASSLANQETQYF.

The chain combines TRBV5-6 with TRBJ2-1, with TRBD1 matching 10 bases. The V segment lost 1 base and the J segment 5 bases; nucleotides outside the gene matches: 9. Germline assignment: CDR1 SGHDT and CDR2 YYEEEE. The CDR3 sequence is 17 residues long. CDR3 sequence: CASSLQLGQGFNNEQFF. The CDR3, as DNA: TGTGCCAGCAGCTTGCAATTGGGACAGGGGTTTAACAATGAGCAGTTCTTC.

This chain uses TRBV19 with TRBJ2-5, with TRBD1 matching 10 bases. Germline CDR1 LNHDA, CDR2 SQIVND (reference sequence). The CDR3 consists of 13 residues. Trimming removed 7 bases from V and 7 bases from J; junction bases left unmatched: 6. CDR3 nucleotide sequence: TGTGCCAGTATTGGGACAGGGGAGAGGACCCAGTACTTC. Protein sequence: CASIGTGERTQYF.

The chain recombines TRBV5-4 with TRBJ1-4; D gene ambiguous. The CDR3 runs to 14 residues. The germline V gene encodes CDR1 SGHNT and CDR2 YYREEE (reference sequence). Trimming took off 2 bases at V and 4 bases at J, with 9 bases between the two ends. CDR3: CASSFGVVNEKLFF. In DNA form, the CDR3 reads TGTGCCAGCAGCTTCGGGGTGGTTAATGAAAAACTGTTTTTT.